Listed here are 9 T cell receptor beta chains from one sample, sequenced in a study of shared clonotypes between healthy human individuals. The repertoire was sequenced with immunoSEQ multiplex PCR; TCRdb's copy has only in-frame clones and lacks some. The table shows over a million clones, with approximately 80% occurring only once. Sequencing used memory CD4+ T cells from PBMCs. Regarding subset: CD45RA-negative fraction. These receptors were obtained from a man aged 18-30 years in good health. Some clones in this sample may be carry-over from other donors' samples.

Turning to this clone: One end of the junction fails to match germline, which may point to a read error. V gene TRBV5-1 combines with J gene TRBJ2-6, with 7 bases lining up with TRBD2. Germline assignment: CDR1 SGHRS and CDR2 YFSETQ. This CDR3 is built from 10 residues. The CDR3 sequence is CATTPRTRTF. The CDR3 DNA reads TGCGCCACCACCCCCAGGACTAGGACCTTC. Variable domain in full (rest from reference TRBV5-1 and TRBJ2-6): KAGVTQTPRYLIKTRGQQVTLSCSPISGHRSVSWYQQTPGQGLQFLFEYFSETQRNKGNFPGRFSGRQFSNSRSEMNVSTLELGDSALYLCATTPRTRTFGAGSRLTVL.

The chain has TRBV27 and TRBJ2-5, with 10 nucleotides matching TRBD2. Germline V gene data show CDR1 as MNHEY and CDR2 as SMNVEV (reference sequence). The CDR3 has 13 amino acids. V was pared by 8 bases and J by 8 bases, with 8 bases of the junction left unmatched. This CDR3 reads CASGEREGRTQYF. The DNA for the CDR3 is TGTGCCAGCGGAGAGCGGGAGGGCCGAACCCAGTACTTC.

The J gene is TRBJ1-5, the V gene TRBV7-9; D unclear. The ends were cut back, 5 bases at V and 15 bases at J, with 17 bases in the middle. This CDR3 has 12 residues. The germline V gene encodes CDR1 SEHNR and CDR2 FQNEAQ (reference sequence). The chain's CDR3 is CASSRDGPLWHF. In nucleotides, the CDR3 is TGTGCCAGCAGCCGAGACGGCCCTTTGTGGCATTTT.

A single count supports this clone. The genes are TRBV28 and TRBJ1-2; 7 nucleotides agree with TRBD1. In germline, CDR1 is MDHEN, CDR2 SYDVKM. The CDR3 covers 14 residues. The trim removed 6 bases at V and 5 bases at J, leaving 9 bases unmatched. The CDR3 DNA is TGTGCCAGCAGACTCACAGGGGTTAGGTATGGCTACACCTTC. Translating it yields CASRLTGVRYGYTF.

V usage is TRBV27 and J usage is TRBJ1-5; a possible D gene is TRBD1 (5 bases). The CDR3 contains 17 residues. Trimming left V 4 bases short and J 0 bases short, with 16 bases between. CDR1 is MNHEY, CDR2 SMNVEV, per germline (reference sequence). Here the CDR3 DNA reads TGTGCCAGCAGTTCCCGAGGGGACCGAATTAGCAATCAGCCCCAGCATTTT. Its protein product is CASSSRGDRISNQPQHF.

The chain uses TRBV7-9 and TRBJ2-5; D is perhaps TRBD2 (5 bases). Trimming removed 5 bases from V and 0 bases from J, with 7 bases in between. Germline CDR1 reads SEHNR; CDR2 reads FQNEAQ (reference sequence). The CDR3 has 13 amino acids. CDR3: CASSPGNQETQYF. The CDR3 DNA sequence: TGTGCCAGCAGCCCCGGGAACCAAGAGACCCAGTACTTC.

The genes are TRBV5-1 and TRBJ2-7; weak D call: TRBD2 (7 bases). The V and J ends lost 0 bases and 3 bases respectively, with 13 bases between them. The CDR3 is 15 amino acids. Germline V CDR1 and CDR2: SGHRS, YFSETQ. The CDR3 DNA is TGCGCCAGCAGCTTGGAGGGGGGAGGGTACTACGAGCAGTACTTC. Protein sequence: CASSLEGGGYYEQYF.

This clone was seen more than once but under ten times. The V gene is TRBV4-1, the J gene TRBJ2-3, with D possibly TRBD1 on 6 matching bases. Looked up from germline, CDR1 is MGHRA and CDR2 is YSYEKL. This CDR3 contains 14 residues. Trimming stripped 1 base from V and 4 bases from J, with 9 bases between. The CDR3: CASSQGQAPDTQYF. CDR3 DNA: TGCGCCAGCAGCCAAGGACAGGCACCAGATACGCAGTATTTT.

V is TRBV9 and J is TRBJ2-1, with a possible D match to TRBD2 (6 bases). CDR1 is SGDLS, CDR2 YYNGEE, per germline. V lost 4 bases and J 0 bases, leaving 11 bases between the germline ends. CDR3 length equals 15 residues. CDR3 sequence: CASSSGAGSYNEQFF. DNA for the CDR3: TGTGCCAGCAGCAGTGGAGCGGGCTCCTACAATGAGCAGTTCTTC.